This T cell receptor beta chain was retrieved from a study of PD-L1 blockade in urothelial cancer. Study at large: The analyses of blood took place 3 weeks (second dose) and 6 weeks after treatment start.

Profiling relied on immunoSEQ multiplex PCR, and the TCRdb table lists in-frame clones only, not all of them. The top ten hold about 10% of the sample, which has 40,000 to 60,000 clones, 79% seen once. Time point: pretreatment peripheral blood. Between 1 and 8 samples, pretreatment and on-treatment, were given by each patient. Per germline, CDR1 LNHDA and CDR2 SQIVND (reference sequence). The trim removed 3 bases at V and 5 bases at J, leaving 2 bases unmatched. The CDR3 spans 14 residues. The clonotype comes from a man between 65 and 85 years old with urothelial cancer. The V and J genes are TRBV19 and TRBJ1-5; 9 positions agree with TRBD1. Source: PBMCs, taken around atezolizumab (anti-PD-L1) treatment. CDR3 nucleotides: TGTGCCAGTAGTATGGGGACAGGGTATCAGCCCCAGCATTTT. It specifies CASSMGTGYQPQHF.